This is a list of T cell receptor beta chains from one sample in a study of blood T cell repertoires in COVID-19. Libraries were prepared by immunoSEQ multiplex PCR; TCRdb keeps only in-frame clonotypes and omits some of them. The sample has 160,000 or so clones, 65% to 85% seen once; the top ten hold approximately 5.6%. The sequenced sample was PBMCs or T cells enriched from blood (not recorded which). The receptors stem from a woman aged 40 to 49 with acute COVID-19. Each CDR3 is given with its conserved first and last residue. A D gene is named only where the DNA matches it firmly. Where a row states a size, it is once, few, many or the class of an expanded clone; other rows omit it.

j_call | cdr3_length | clone_size | v_call | d_call | cdr3_nt | cdr3_aa
TRBJ2-1 | 15 | . | TRBV5-1 | . | TGCGCCAGCAGCTTTAGGCAGGGGGGTTTTGGTGAGCAGTTCTTC | CASSFRQGGFGEQFF
TRBJ1-6 | 14 | few | TRBV27 | . | TGTGCCAGCAGCCACAGGGAGAGTAATTCACCCCTCCACTTT | CASSHRESNSPLHF
TRBJ2-1 | 14 | . | TRBV11-2 | . | TGTGCCAGCAGCTTCGGGGGAGTCCTTAATGAGCAGTTCTTC | CASSFGGVLNEQFF
TRBJ2-1 | 14 | . | TRBV9 | . | TGTGCCAGCAGCGCTCGGGGACTCCTCAATGAGCAGTTCTTC | CASSARGLLNEQFF
TRBJ2-1 | 15 | . | TRBV19 | . | TGTGCCAGTAGTAGGGCTAGCCTCCCCTACAATGAGCAGTTCTTC | CASSRASLPYNEQFF
TRBJ2-3 | 18 | . | TRBV9 | TRBD2 | TGTGCCAGCAGCGTAGCTACACGGACTAGCGGGAGCGCAGATACGCAGTATTTT | CASSVATRTSGSADTQYF
TRBJ2-7 | 15 | . | TRBV6-1 | TRBD2 | TGTGCCAGCAGTGAAGCCCCAAGCGGGAGCGGCGAGCAGTACTTC | CASSEAPSGSGEQYF
TRBJ1-1 | 16 | once | TRBV18 | . | TGTGCCAGCTCACCACTTCAGGCGTCGACCAACACTGAAGCTTTCTTT | CASSPLQASTNTEAFF
TRBJ1-4 | 15 | . | TRBV9 | . | TGTGCCAGCAGCGTAGCTTCAGACATTAATGAAAAACTGTTTTTT | CASSVASDINEKLFF
TRBJ2-5 | 16 | . | TRBV4-2 | TRBD2 | TGTGCCAGCAGCCAAGAGAAGGCTAGCGGGACGGAGACCCAGTACTTC | CASSQEKASGTETQYF
TRBJ1-1 | 14 | . | TRBV6-5 | . | TGTGCCAGCACCCTAGGAGGGAGGGACACTGAAGCTTTCTTT | CASTLGGRDTEAFF
TRBJ2-3 | 11 | . | TRBV6-5 | . | TGTGCCAGCAGTCCCTTAAATACGCAGTATTTT | CASSPLNTQYF
TRBJ2-3 | 11 | . | TRBV9 | . | TGTGCCAGCGGCAACACAGATACGCAGTATTTT | CASGNTDTQYF
TRBJ1-1 | 14 | . | TRBV7-2 | . | TGTGCCAGCAGCTTAGTGAGTCAGGGGAATGAAGCTTTCTTT | CASSLVSQGNEAFF
TRBJ2-3 | 12 | . | TRBV11-3 | TRBD2 | TGTGCCAGCAACCCAGCGGGGGATACGCAGTATTTT | CASNPAGDTQYF
TRBJ1-5 | 15 | . | TRBV6-5 | . | TGTGCCAGCAGACGCATGGGGGCTAGCAATCAGCCCCAGCATTTT | CASRRMGASNQPQHF
TRBJ2-7 | 14 | . | TRBV7-2 | TRBD2 | TGTGCCAGCAGCCTCGGACTAGTAAGCCACGAGCAGTACTTC | CASSLGLVSHEQYF
TRBJ1-6 | 13 | . | TRBV18 | . | TGTGCCAGCTCACCCTCCGGTTATTCACCCCTCCACTTT | CASSPSGYSPLHF
TRBJ1-6 | 14 | few | TRBV3-1/TRBV3-2 | . | TGTGCCAGCAGGGAAGGGGGTAATAATTCACCCCTCCACTTT | CASREGGNNSPLHF
TRBJ2-3 | 14 | . | TRBV19 | TRBD2 | TGTGCCACACAGCTAGCGGAGAACACAGATACGCAGTATTTT | CATQLAENTDTQYF
TRBJ1-1 | 12 | . | TRBV7-9 | TRBD1 | TGTGCCAGCAGCCTCGACAGGGTAGACGCTTTCTTT | CASSLDRVDAFF
TRBJ1-2 | 15 | . | TRBV14 | . | TGTGCCAGCAGCCAAGGTCGAGGGTCTAACTATGGCTACACCTTC | CASSQGRGSNYGYTF
TRBJ2-2 | 17 | . | TRBV19 | TRBD1 | TGTGCCAGTAAAAACACCTACAGGGGCGGGAACACCGGGGAGCTGTTTTTT | CASKNTYRGGNTGELFF
TRBJ1-1 | 12 | . | TRBV5-1 | . | TGCGCCAGCAGCTGGAGCCCTGGTGAAGCTTTCTTT | CASSWSPGEAFF
TRBJ1-2 | 14 | . | TRBV7-9 | . | TGTGCCAGCAAACCAAAGGTGGAGGGGTATGGCTACACCTTC | CASKPKVEGYGYTF
TRBJ1-1 | 18 | . | TRBV30 | TRBD1 | TGTGCCTGGAGCCTCGATACGGGACAGGGAACTGAGAACACTGAAGCTTTCTTT | CAWSLDTGQGTENTEAFF
TRBJ2-2 | 14 | . | TRBV19 | TRBD1 | TGTGCCAGTAAAGTACAGGGGGCGGCCGGGGAGCTGTTTTTT | CASKVQGAAGELFF
TRBJ1-2 | 15 | . | TRBV19 | . | TGTGCCACCCACGCCAACAGGAGGGGACACTATGGCTACACCTTC | CATHANRRGHYGYTF
TRBJ2-3 | 17 | . | TRBV25-1 | TRBD2 | TGTGCCAGCAGTACCTGGGGACTAGCGGGAGGCTGGGGTACGCAGTATTTT | CASSTWGLAGGWGTQYF
TRBJ2-1 | 13 | . | TRBV7-3 | . | TGTGCCAGCAGCTTAGGCGGGTGGAATGAGCAGTTCTTC | CASSLGGWNEQFF
TRBJ2-7 | 15 | . | TRBV27 | TRBD1 | TGTGCCAGCAGGCAACCGGGACAGGGGTCCTACGAGCAGTACTTC | CASRQPGQGSYEQYF
TRBJ2-3 | 15 | . | TRBV7-9 | . | TGTGCCAGCAGCTTAGTGGGGCGGGAAGCAGATACGCAGTATTTT | CASSLVGREADTQYF
TRBJ2-3 | 17 | few | TRBV12-5 | . | TGTGCTAGTGGTTCTGGACAACTCATCATCCACACAGATACGCAGTATTTT | CASGSGQLIIHTDTQYF
TRBJ2-7 | 17 | . | TRBV27 | TRBD1 | TGTGCCAGCAGTCCCGATTACAGACAGGGAGAAAACTACGAGCAGTACTTC | CASSPDYRQGENYEQYF
TRBJ2-5 | 13 | . | TRBV10-3 | TRBD1 | TGTGCCACCAACGGACAGGAGCAAGAGACCCAGTACTTC | CATNGQEQETQYF
TRBJ2-7 | 14 | . | TRBV9 | TRBD2 | TGTGCCAGCAACCCTAGCGGGAGCAGGGACGAGCAGTACTTC | CASNPSGSRDEQYF
TRBJ1-2 | 14 | . | TRBV7-8 | TRBD1 | TGTGCCAGCGGCCGGACAGGGGGCAACTATGGCTACACCTTC | CASGRTGGNYGYTF
TRBJ2-4 | 16 | . | TRBV9 | . | TGTGCCAGCAGCGTAGTGGCCAGGGGGGTCAAAAACATTCAGTACTTC | CASSVVARGVKNIQYF
TRBJ2-1 | 16 | . | TRBV5-1 | TRBD2 | TGCGCCAGCAGCTTGATTGGGACTAGCGCCCGTTTGGAGCAGTTCTTC | CASSLIGTSARLEQFF
TRBJ2-5 | 14 | . | TRBV11-2 | TRBD2 | TGTGCCAGCAGCCGGACTAGCGGGATAGAGACCCAGTACTTC | CASSRTSGIETQYF